Below are 27 T cell receptor beta chains sequenced from a single sample in a study of blood T cell repertoires in COVID-19. Data came from immunoSEQ multiplex PCR; TCRdb stores just in-frame clones and leaves some out. This repertoire shows approximately 200,000 clones, approximately 90% found once; its top ten account for roughly 2.5%. Sequenced: peripheral blood. The receptors shown here come from a man aged 30 to 39 with COVID-19, enrolled during active disease.

This clone has a single count. V and J are TRBV6-2 or TRBV6-3 and TRBJ1-5, with D possibly TRBD1 on 6 matching bases. The CDR3 has 15 residues. Trimming removed 6 bases from V and 4 bases from J, with 16 bases in between. Germline V gene sequence: CDR1 MNHEY, CDR2 SVGEGT. The CDR3 is CASSPVGQQNQPQHF. DNA of the CDR3: TGTGCCAGCAGCCCGGTTGGACAGCAGAATCAGCCCCAGCATTTT.

The rearrangement joins TRBV30 to TRBJ2-5, with no clear D. The germline gives CDR1 GTSNPN, CDR2 SVGIG (reference sequence). The V end lost 1 base, the J end lost 0 bases, and 6 bases lay between the germline ends. The CDR3 consists of 13 residues. CDR3 in DNA: TGTGCCTGGAGTGCTCAGTACCAAGAGACCCAGTACTTC. This encodes CAWSAQYQETQYF.

The chain combines TRBV6-5 with TRBJ1-2; D is perhaps TRBD1 (6 bases). Germline CDR1 MNHEY, CDR2 SVGAGI. Trimming removed 6 bases from V and 4 bases from J, with 18 bases in between. The CDR3 totals 15 residues. In DNA form, the CDR3 reads TGTGCCAGCAGGACACAGGGTATTGAGATCTATGGCTACACCTTC. This gives the protein CASRTQGIEIYGYTF.

The CDR3 DNA is TGTGCCAGCAGCGGGGACGGGAGCGGCTATGGCTACACCTTC. As protein: CASSGDGSGYGYTF. The chain is built from TRBV9 and TRBJ1-2; TRBD1 is a possible D gene (5 bases). Germline V gene data show CDR1 as SGDLS and CDR2 as YYNGEE. The CDR3 contains 14 residues. V was clipped by 3 bases and J by 4 bases, with 13 bases between them.

The J gene is TRBJ2-5, the V gene TRBV3-1 (or the pseudogene TRBV3-2); perhaps TRBD2 as D (6 bases). From germline, CDR1 is LGHDT and CDR2 YNNKEL (reference sequence). V was pared by 0 bases and J by 10 bases, with 9 bases between. The CDR3 sequence is 12 residues long. The CDR3: CASSQDRRDQYF. The CDR3 region has the DNA TGTGCCAGCAGCCAAGACAGGAGGGACCAGTACTTC.

The gene calls are TRBV27 and TRBJ1-2; 8 nucleotides line up with TRBD1. Germline CDR1 MNHEY, CDR2 SMNVEV (reference sequence). V was clipped by 5 bases and J by 6 bases; unmatched bases: 8. The CDR3 covers 14 residues. In DNA, the CDR3 is TGTGCCAGCAGTGACAGGGGAGTGGGAGATGGCTACACCTTC. The encoded protein is CASSDRGVGDGYTF.

The J gene is TRBJ1-1, the V gene TRBV6-1; D is uncertain. The V end was cut by 8 bases, the J end by 7 bases, with 11 bases between. In germline, CDR1 is MNHNS, CDR2 SASEGT. The CDR3 runs to 11 residues. The CDR3, as DNA: TGTGCCAGCTTAAAACAGCTTGAAGCTTTCTTT. Its protein is CASLKQLEAFF.

The rearrangement links TRBV7-3 to TRBJ2-1; TRBD2 is a possible D gene (6 bases). Germline loops: CDR1 SGHTA, CDR2 FQGTGA. CDR3 length: 15 amino acids. The ends were cut back, 5 bases at V and 4 bases at J, with 15 bases in the middle. CDR3 loop: CASSPGLAPYNEQFF. CDR3 DNA sequence: TGTGCCAGCAGCCCAGGGCTAGCGCCATACAATGAGCAGTTCTTC.

V gene TRBV7-2 combines with J gene TRBJ1-5; D is unclear. Trimming removed 4 bases from V and 0 bases from J, with 10 bases in between. This CDR3 is built from 15 residues. Germline assignment: CDR1 SGHTA and CDR2 FQGNSA. The CDR3 region has the DNA TGTGCCAGCAGCTCCAACAGTGATAGCAATCAGCCCCAGCATTTT. This encodes CASSSNSDSNQPQHF.

The V gene is TRBV28, the J gene TRBJ1-3; a weak D match, TRBD1 (5 bases). Germline V gene lookup returns CDR1 MDHEN and CDR2 SYDVKM. V lost 4 bases and J 0 bases, leaving 16 bases between the germline ends. This CDR3 has 17 amino acids. CDR3 region: CASSSLGGEFSGNTIYF. The CDR3 DNA reads as TGTGCCAGCAGTTCCTTGGGGGGAGAGTTCTCTGGAAACACCATATATTTT.

The chain carries TRBV21-1 and TRBJ2-7; TRBD1 is the table's D call and was not checked against the DNA. TRBV21-1 is classified as a pseudogene. This CDR3 contains 15 residues. CDR3 sequence (DNA): TGTGCCAGCAGCAAAGGGGGCAGAGCTCCCTACGAGCAGTACTTC. This gives the protein CASSKGGRAPYEQYF.

This clone turned up a few times. The chain is built from TRBV28 and TRBJ1-6; D uncertain. Between the trimmed V and J ends, which lost 6 bases and 9 bases, there was a span of 18 bases. The CDR3 contains 15 residues. In germline, CDR1 is MDHEN, CDR2 SYDVKM. CDR3 bases: TGTGCCAGCAGCGGCTCCCAGGCAATGACTTCACCCCTCCACTTT. This encodes CASSGSQAMTSPLHF.

This clone was counted once. The chain combines TRBV19 with TRBJ1-5; D may be TRBD1 (6 bases). Trimming shortened V by 3 bases and J by 1 base, and 7 bases separated the two germline ends. CDR1 and CDR2 (germline): LNHDA, SQIVND (reference sequence). The CDR3 contains 14 residues. The CDR3 spells CASSITGSNQPQHF. The CDR3 DNA sequence: TGTGCCAGTAGTATTACAGGGAGCAATCAGCCCCAGCATTTT.

This sequence joins TRBV5-6 and TRBJ1-1, with 7 bases that match TRBD1. The CDR3 has 14 amino acids. J lost 3 bases, V lost 1 base, and 3 bases had no gene match. Looked up from germline, CDR1 is SGHDT and CDR2 is YYEEEE. CDR3 region: CASSLNRGDTEAFF. In nucleotides, the CDR3 is TGTGCCAGCAGCTTGAACAGGGGAGACACTGAAGCTTTCTTT.

The V gene is TRBV7-6, the J gene TRBJ1-1, with 10 bases matching TRBD1. CDR3 length: 14 amino acids. Germline V lookup: CDR1 SGHVS, CDR2 FNYEAQ. After removal of 0 bases from V and 8 bases from J, the junction contained 3 bases not matched to a gene. For the CDR3, the DNA is TGTGCCAGCAGCTTAGCGGCGACAGGGGGCGAAGCTTTCTTT. This sequence encodes CASSLAATGGEAFF.

This clone was counted between two and nine times. In the same sample, other DNA sequences code for this CDR3. This chain connects TRBV11-2 to TRBJ1-1, with unresolved D. The CDR3 consists of 12 residues. In germline, CDR1 is SGHAT, CDR2 FQNNGV. Deletions cut 2 bases from V and 5 bases from J, with 6 bases between. The CDR3 nucleotides read TGTGCCAGCAGCTTAAGAGGGACTGAAGCTTTCTTT. Protein product: CASSLRGTEAFF. Full variable domain (rest looked up from reference TRBV11-2 and TRBJ1-1): EAGVAQSPRYKIIEKRQSVAFWCNPISGHATLYWYQQILGQGPKLLIQFQNNGVVDDSQLPKDRFSAERLKGVDSTLKIQPAKLEDSAVYLCASSLRGTEAFFGQGTRLTVV.

The V gene is TRBV28, the J gene TRBJ1-2; 8 bases agree with TRBD1. Germline-derived CDR1 and CDR2 are MDHEN and SYDVKM. V shed 5 bases and J 3 bases; nucleotides not matched to a gene: 2. The CDR3 has 13 residues. CDR3 DNA sequence: TGTGCCAGCAGTCAGACAGGGGACTATGGCTACACCTTC. Its protein product is CASSQTGDYGYTF.

In DNA form, the CDR3 reads TGTGCCAGCAGTGAAAGGGGTACAGGGGACCCCGTTGTGGATGGCTACACCTTC. This encodes CASSERGTGDPVVDGYTF. This chain connects TRBV2 to TRBJ1-2; 7 bases map to TRBD1. The CDR3 is 18 residues long. The germline V gene has CDR1 SNHLY and CDR2 FYNNEI. Trimming cost V 2 bases and J 6 bases; bases outside gene matches: 18.

This chain joins TRBV12-3 or TRBV12-4 and TRBJ1-5, with TRBD1 as a possible D gene (6 bases). V lost 5 bases to trimming and J lost 4 bases, with 6 bases between them. The CDR3 length is 12 residues. CDR3 sequence: CASSGQNQPQHF. CDR3 coding DNA: TGTGCCAGCAGTGGACAGAATCAGCCCCAGCATTTT.

This rearrangement joins TRBV6-5 to TRBJ2-2; TRBD2 aligns across 9 bases. Germline V gene sequence: CDR1 MNHEY, CDR2 SVGAGI. Germline trimming cut 2 bases from V and 7 bases from J; bases unmatched to any gene: 8. CDR3 size: 16 residues. The CDR3 region is CASSYEVAGANGELFF. For the CDR3, the DNA is TGTGCCAGCAGTTACGAAGTAGCGGGGGCCAACGGGGAGCTGTTTTTT.

Details on this clone: At one end the junction does not follow the germline gene, possibly because of a read error. The chain combines TRBV7-2 with TRBJ2-1, with 7 bases lining up with TRBD2. Germline-derived CDR1 and CDR2 are SGHTA and FQGNSA. The CDR3 contains 13 residues. Written as DNA, the CDR3 is TGTGCCAGCAGCTTAGGGGGGACTAACCAAGTTATCTTC. Protein: CASSLGGTNQVIF.

This chain links TRBV28 with TRBJ2-1; 8 nucleotides match TRBD1. This CDR3 is built from 14 residues. The junction had 8 bases not matched to a gene; V was cut back by 6 bases and J by 7 bases. From germline, CDR1 is MDHEN and CDR2 SYDVKM. The CDR3 spells CASRPGQVGNEQFF. For the CDR3, the DNA is TGTGCCAGCAGACCGGGACAGGTGGGAAATGAGCAGTTCTTC.

The chain couples TRBV19 to TRBJ2-5; a possible D gene is TRBD1 (5 bases). The V and J ends lost 3 bases and 4 bases respectively, with 9 bases between them. Germline V gives CDR1 LNHDA, CDR2 SQIVND (reference sequence). This CDR3 has 13 residues. Here the CDR3 reads CASSIQGVETQYF. CDR3 DNA: TGTGCCAGTAGTATTCAAGGGGTAGAGACCCAGTACTTC.

The chain has TRBV18 and TRBJ1-2; weak D call: TRBD1 (6 bases). In germline, CDR1 is KGHSH, CDR2 LQKENI. The CDR3 extends over 17 amino acids. V was cut by 8 bases and J by 0 bases, with 22 bases left in between. As DNA, the CDR3 is TGTGCCAGCACGCCCTACAGTCCACAGGGAACTAACTATGGCTACACCTTC. Translation: CASTPYSPQGTNYGYTF.

The V gene is TRBV10-3, the J gene TRBJ1-2; D ambiguous. This CDR3 comprises 12 residues. The germline V gene has CDR1 ENHRY and CDR2 SYGVKD. V shed 5 bases and J shed 4 bases, with 8 bases lying between them. CDR3 sequence: CAISSESYGYTF. Here the CDR3 DNA reads TGTGCCATCAGTTCGGAGAGCTATGGCTACACCTTC.

A single count supports this clone. V usage is TRBV7-6 and J usage is TRBJ1-1, with 8 nucleotides matching TRBD1. This CDR3 has 13 amino acids. V dropped 1 base and J dropped 5; count of bases not matched to a gene: 0. Germline V CDR1 and CDR2: SGHVS, FNYEAQ. Written as DNA, the CDR3 is TGTGCCAGCAGCTTAGGGACAGGGACTGAAGCTTTCTTT. This encodes CASSLGTGTEAFF.

The chain links TRBV27 to TRBJ2-7, with D possibly TRBD1 on 6 matching bases. The CDR3 has 15 residues. With 3 bases removed from V and 7 bases from J, the gap between germline ends came to 19 bases. CDR1 MNHEY and CDR2 SMNVEV come from the germline V gene (reference sequence). CDR3 DNA: TGTGCCAGCAGTTTCCCCGGACAGATGTTTTGGGAGCAGTACTTC. Translated: CASSFPGQMFWEQYF.